The TCR beta chain described here comes from a study of blood T cell repertoires in COVID-19. About the study: Some COVID-19 samples were acute and others convalescent; all came from the United States, Italy and Spain. PBMCs, B-cell-depleted T cells, or T cells provided the cDNA or gDNA that made up the material.

Original processing methods: From reference gene primer amplification, estimates of nucleated cell counts were derived. Generated by immunoSEQ multiplex PCR, the TCRdb table keeps only in-frame clones and is missing some. V and J calls and clone size are given by that table; D and trimming were obtained from the DNA. The sample shows fewer than 350,000 clones, around 87% of them seen only once. Germline V gives CDR1 LGHDT, CDR2 YNNKEL (reference sequence). The CDR3 loop spans 15 amino acids. The ends were cut back, 7 bases at V and 2 bases at J, with 17 bases in the middle. This clonotype originated in a woman aged 45-59 years who had recovered from COVID-19. The chain employs TRBV3-1 (or the pseudogene TRBV3-2) and TRBJ2-5, with D unresolved. The sample was peripheral blood. CDR3 sequence: CASTDTQTLQETQYF. The CDR3 DNA sequence: TGTGCCAGCACTGACACTCAAACCTTGCAAGAGACCCAGTACTTC.